What follows describes a single T cell receptor beta chain. Its antigen is not known. The sample is drawn from a study of shared clonotypes between healthy human individuals. On the study more broadly: Three CD4 naive, three CD4 memory, two CD8 naive and one CD8 memory plate were used per donor.

Original processing methods: ImmunoSEQ yielded junction-only sequences lacking quality scores, so filtering differed. Data came from immunoSEQ multiplex PCR; TCRdb stores just in-frame clones and leaves some out. V, J and clone size reflect that table, while D and trimming were determined from the DNA. The sample records under 2.5 million clones, around 93% being singletons. V was shortened by 5 bases and J by 10 bases, with 20 bases between the two germline ends. The CDR3 spans 14 residues. Germline loops: CDR1 LNHNV, CDR2 YYDKDF (reference sequence). Findings and caveats of the study: Roughly 4.7% was the fraction of naive CD4 clonotypes found shared across several donors.

Specimen: naive CD4+ T cells from PBMCs. Specified subset: CD45RA+ positively selected. The receptor was derived from a man between 18 and 35 years old in good health. Some clones in this sample may be carry-over from other donors' samples. V is TRBV15 and J is TRBJ1-2, with D unresolved. The CDR3 reads CATSQRDRTFDYTF. The CDR3, as DNA: TGTGCCACCAGCCAGAGAGATAGGACTTTTGACTACACCTTC.